This passage covers 7 T cell receptor beta chains from one sample sequenced in a study of T cell changes during pregnancy in multiple sclerosis. TCRdb's table, derived via immunoSEQ multiplex PCR, lists solely in-frame clones and lacks some. The table includes more than 70,000 clones, 90% to 95% detected once. Source: peripheral blood, taken after pregnancy. These receptors were obtained from a female donor in good health, enrolled as a control in a pregnancy study.

V and J are TRBV28 and TRBJ1-2; 10 bases line up with TRBD1. J gave up 8 bases and V 3 bases, and 15 bases lay outside the gene matches. Germline CDR1 is MDHEN and CDR2 is SYDVKM. The CDR3 totals 17 residues. CDR3 in DNA: TGTGCCAGCAGTTTGGGATGGGCCCCGGGACAGGGGATGGGCTACACCTTC. This encodes CASSLGWAPGQGMGYTF.

In DNA form, the CDR3 reads TGCGCCAGCAGCCAAGTCCAAGGAGCGGGGGACAATGAGCAGTTCTTC. It is translated as CASSQVQGAGDNEQFF. V and J are TRBV4-3 and TRBJ2-1, with TRBD2 matching over 8 bases. The CDR3 loop spans 16 amino acids. J lost 5 bases, V lost 1 base, and 7 bases had no gene match. Germline assignment: CDR1 LGHNA and CDR2 YSLEER.

The V call is TRBV9, the J call TRBJ1-3; 7 bases are a match to TRBD1. Germline V gene lookup returns CDR1 SGDLS and CDR2 YYNGEE. This CDR3 spans 14 amino acids. V shed 4 bases and J 4 bases; nucleotides not matched to a gene: 5. The DNA for the CDR3 is TGTGCCAGCAGCCCCGGACAGGTCGGAAACACCATATATTTT. Translating it yields CASSPGQVGNTIYF.

The rearrangement joins TRBV19 to TRBJ1-5; the D gene is possibly TRBD1 (5 bases). Trimming cost V 7 bases and J 5 bases, with 18 bases left between them. The V gene's germline CDR1 is LNHDA and CDR2 SQIVND (reference sequence). This CDR3 has 15 amino acids. The CDR3 DNA sequence: TGTGCCAGTATTCGGAATGGGGGGGACCATCAGCCCCAGCATTTT. Translated: CASIRNGGDHQPQHF.

The chain employs TRBV19 and TRBJ2-7, with 8 bases lining up with TRBD2. Trimming took 6 bases from V and 2 from J; bases not matched to a gene: 3. CDR3 size: 13 residues. Germline V lookup: CDR1 LNHDA, CDR2 SQIVND (reference sequence). The CDR3 reads CASSLAGPYEQYF. CDR3 nucleotides: TGTGCCAGTAGCTTAGCGGGACCCTACGAGCAGTACTTC. Variable domain in full (rest from reference TRBV19 and TRBJ2-7): DGGITQSPKYLFRKEGQNVTLSCEQNLNHDAMYWYRQDPGQGLRLIYYSQIVNDFQKGDIAEGYSVSREKKESFPLTVTSAQKNPTAFYLCASSLAGPYEQYFGPGTRLTVT.

V usage is TRBV7-9 and J usage is TRBJ2-5; TRBD1 matches at 10 bases. CDR1 is SEHNR and CDR2 is FQNEAQ in the germline V gene (reference sequence). The CDR3 is 15 amino acids. The junction had 6 bases not matched to a gene; V was cut back by 4 bases and J by 4 bases. As DNA, the CDR3 is TGTGCCAGCAGCTCCGGGACAGGGGTACGAGAGACCCAGTACTTC. It codes for CASSSGTGVRETQYF.

This clone has just one count. This chain joins TRBV9 and TRBJ2-7; TRBD2 matches 12 bases. J was trimmed by 5 bases and V by 4 bases; bases with no gene match: 4. The CDR3 totals 14 residues. The germline V gene has CDR1 SGDLS and CDR2 YYNGEE. DNA of the CDR3: TGTGCCAGCAGCTCCCGACTAGCGGGGGACGAGCAGTACTTC. Translating gives CASSSRLAGDEQYF.